A single sample gave rise to the 27 T cell receptor beta chains below, sequenced in a study of T cell changes during pregnancy in multiple sclerosis. Profiled with immunoSEQ multiplex PCR; TCRdb holds only in-frame clones, not every one. Of about 92,000 clones in the sample, more than 85% were seen once. Sequences were derived from peripheral blood, sampled in the first trimester of pregnancy. These receptors came from a female donor with multiple sclerosis, enrolled in a pregnancy study.

The chain joins TRBV29-1 to TRBJ1-2; TRBD1 agrees at 7 bases. The CDR3 has 14 amino acids. Germline V CDR1 and CDR2: SQVTM, ANQGSEA. After removal of 5 bases from V and 3 bases from J, the junction contained 9 bases not matched to a gene. The chain's CDR3 is CSVTRDSSDYGYTF. The CDR3 bases are TGCAGCGTTACCCGGGACAGTTCTGACTATGGCTACACCTTC.

This chain joins TRBV28 and TRBJ1-1; D gene ambiguous. The CDR3 totals 13 residues. CDR1 MDHEN and CDR2 SYDVKM come from the germline V gene. With 6 bases removed from V and 10 bases from J, the gap between germline ends came to 18 bases. CDR3: CASRLPNILGAFF. The DNA of the CDR3 is TGTGCCAGCAGACTACCAAACATACTTGGAGCTTTCTTT.

V usage is TRBV5-1 and J usage is TRBJ1-2, with 7 bases lining up with TRBD1. Germline-derived CDR1 and CDR2 are SGHRS and YFSETQ. The ends lost 1 base at V and 7 bases at J; junction bases unmatched: 4. This CDR3 region has 13 residues. Written as DNA, the CDR3 is TGCGCCAGCAGCTTGTTGACAGGGAGTGGCTACACCTTC. Amino acid sequence: CASSLLTGSGYTF.

The chain recombines TRBV30 with TRBJ1-2; tentative D call: TRBD1 (5 bases). Germline V lookup: CDR1 GTSNPN, CDR2 SVGIG (reference sequence). The CDR3 runs to 14 residues. Trimming took 1 base from V and 2 from J, leaving 11 bases between them. The CDR3 DNA reads TGTGCCTGGAGTGCCGGACACTCCAACTATGGCTACACCTTC. Translation: CAWSAGHSNYGYTF.

The CDR3 DNA follows: TGCAGCGTTGAAGGGACAGGGACCACCGGGGAGCTGTTTTTT. It yields the protein CSVEGTGTTGELFF. V is TRBV29-1 and J is TRBJ2-2, with TRBD1 identical over 8 bases. Germline V gives CDR1 SQVTM, CDR2 ANQGSEA. The J segment lost 4 bases and the V segment lost 1 base, leaving 2 bases of the junction unmatched. The CDR3 loop spans 14 amino acids.

V is TRBV9 and J is TRBJ2-5, with 9 bases identical to TRBD2. V trimming: 3 bases; J trimming: 4 bases; junction bases outside the gene matches: 1. CDR1 is SGDLS, CDR2 YYNGEE, per germline. The CDR3 totals 13 residues. CDR3 in amino acids: CASSGGRGETQYF. The CDR3 DNA reads as TGTGCCAGCAGCGGCGGGAGGGGAGAGACCCAGTACTTC.

The CDR3 region has the DNA TGCGCCAGCAGCTTGGGAGGACAGAGGTTGAACACTGAAGCTTTCTTT. The encoded protein is CASSLGGQRLNTEAFF. V usage is TRBV5-1 and J usage is TRBJ1-1, with D possibly TRBD1 on 6 matching bases. Between the trimmed V and J ends, which lost 0 bases and 0 bases, there was a span of 12 bases. Germline lookup yields CDR1 SGHRS and CDR2 YFSETQ. The CDR3 has 16 residues.

This chain uses TRBV29-1 with TRBJ2-1, with 8 bases identical to TRBD2. V gave up 5 bases and J gave up 12 bases; unmatched junction bases: 12. There are 13 residues in the CDR3. Germline CDR1 SQVTM, CDR2 ANQGSEA. The CDR3: CSVRAGESVGQFF. DNA of the CDR3: TGCAGCGTTCGAGCGGGAGAGAGTGTAGGGCAGTTCTTC.

V and J are TRBV2 and TRBJ2-1; D gene uncertain. V gave up 4 bases and J gave up 2 bases, with 12 bases separating them. Per the germline V gene, CDR1 is SNHLY and CDR2 is FYNNEI. This CDR3 spans 15 amino acids. The CDR3 spells CASSGAGETYNEQFF. CDR3 coding DNA: TGTGCCAGCAGTGGCGCAGGTGAGACCTACAATGAGCAGTTCTTC.

The J gene is TRBJ2-3, the V gene TRBV7-6; TRBD2 is a possible D gene (6 bases). The CDR3 is 13 amino acids. V lost 0 bases, J lost 5 bases, and 6 bases lay in between. The germline gives CDR1 SGHVS, CDR2 FNYEAQ. DNA of the CDR3: TGTGCCAGCAGCTTAGCAGCGGGAGATACGCAGTATTTT. It yields the protein CASSLAAGDTQYF. The full variable domain, in which reference TRBV7-6 and TRBJ2-3 provide the parts outside the CDR3, is GAGVSQSPRYKVTKRGQDVALRCDPISGHVSLYWYRQALGQGPEFLTYFNYEAQQDKSGLPNDRFSAERPEGSISTLTIQRTEQRDSAMYRCASSLAAGDTQYFGPGTRLTVL.

This clone was found once. This chain connects TRBV5-1 to TRBJ2-2, with 8 bases fitting TRBD1. The germline CDR1 and CDR2 sequences are SGHRS and YFSETQ. The length of the CDR3 is 15 residues. With V trimmed by 3 bases and J by 3 bases, 4 bases remained unmatched. Here the CDR3 reads CASSWDRRYTGELFF. CDR3 bases: TGCGCCAGCAGCTGGGACAGGCGCTACACCGGGGAGCTGTTTTTT. The full variable domain, with the rest looked up from reference TRBV5-1 and TRBJ2-2, is KAGVTQTPRYLIKTRGQQVTLSCSPISGHRSVSWYQQTPGQGLQFLFEYFSETQRNKGNFPGRFSGRQFSNSRSEMNVSTLELGDSALYLCASSWDRRYTGELFFGEGSRLTVL.

V usage is TRBV9 and J usage is TRBJ2-7; TRBD1 aligns across 8 bases. Unmatched junction bases numbered 6, after V lost 0 bases and J lost 4 bases. Germline assignment: CDR1 SGDLS and CDR2 YYNGEE. This CDR3 comprises 15 residues. This CDR3 is CASSVGAGGAYEQYF. In DNA, the CDR3 is TGTGCCAGCAGCGTAGGGGCAGGGGGCGCATACGAGCAGTACTTC.

This chain joins TRBV6-1 and TRBJ2-1; no reliable D call. The CDR3 sequence is 15 residues long. V lost 2 bases, J lost 0 bases, and 8 bases lay in between. The germline V gene encodes CDR1 MNHNS and CDR2 SASEGT. In DNA, the CDR3 is TGTGCCAGCAGTGAAAGCCGAGGCTCCTACAATGAGCAGTTCTTC. It is translated as CASSESRGSYNEQFF.

The chain combines TRBV19 with TRBJ1-1, with TRBD1 matching 9 bases. The ends lost 7 bases at V and 11 bases at J; junction bases unmatched: 5. Germline lookup yields CDR1 LNHDA and CDR2 SQIVND (reference sequence). CDR3 length: 11 residues. The CDR3: CASTPGTGAFF. CDR3 DNA: TGTGCCAGTACCCCGGGGACAGGGGCTTTCTTT.

This rearrangement joins TRBV28 to TRBJ2-2; tentatively, D is TRBD1 (5 bases). Between the trimmed V and J ends, which lost 3 bases and 1 base, there was a span of 12 bases. The CDR3 is 16 amino acids. The germline CDR1 and CDR2 sequences are MDHEN and SYDVKM. CDR3 in amino acids: CASSLGLELNTGELFF. CDR3 coding DNA: TGTGCCAGCAGTTTGGGGCTAGAGCTGAACACCGGGGAGCTGTTTTTT.

The chain recombines TRBV21-1 with TRBJ1-2; the tabulated D call, TRBD1, remains unverified against the DNA. TRBV21-1 is classified as a pseudogene. There are 14 residues in the CDR3. The CDR3 nucleotides read TGTGCCAGCAGCAAAGTTTCAGGGAACGATGGCTACACCTTC. Protein sequence: CASSKVSGNDGYTF.

V is TRBV21-1 and J is TRBJ1-1; the table's D call, TRBD1, was not checked against the DNA. TRBV21-1 is a listed pseudogene. This CDR3 region has 17 residues. CDR3 DNA sequence: TGTGCCAGCAGCCCCCGGGACAGGGGGAAGGGAAACACTGAAGCTTTCTTT. Encoded protein: CASSPRDRGKGNTEAFF.

The J gene is TRBJ2-7, the V gene TRBV10-3; 11 bases align to TRBD1. This CDR3 has 15 amino acids. The germline V gene encodes CDR1 ENHRY and CDR2 SYGVKD. The V and J ends lost 6 bases and 2 bases, in that order; junction bases with no gene match: 6. CDR3 DNA: TGTGCCATCAGCGGGGACAGGGGGATAACCTACGAGCAGTACTTC. This sequence encodes CAISGDRGITYEQYF.

The rearrangement links TRBV4-3 to TRBJ1-1; unclear D gene. V lost 3 bases and J lost 0, with 8 bases in between. Germline V gene data show CDR1 as LGHNA and CDR2 as YSLEER. The length of the CDR3 is 14 residues. The CDR3 DNA reads as TGCGCCAGCAGCCAGGGAGACCTGAACACTGAAGCTTTCTTT. It yields the protein CASSQGDLNTEAFF.

The J gene is TRBJ2-7, the V gene TRBV29-1; 9 positions match TRBD2. Germline V gene sequence: CDR1 SQVTM, CDR2 ANQGSEA. Unmatched junction bases numbered 5, after V lost 3 bases and J lost 2 bases. The CDR3 is 14 residues long. CDR3 residues: CSVETSGYTYEQYF. CDR3 nucleotide sequence: TGCAGCGTTGAGACTAGCGGATACACCTACGAGCAGTACTTC.

CDR3 in amino acids: CAWSRGVSSATDTQYF. Here the CDR3 DNA reads TGTGCCTGGAGTCGCGGTGTGTCTAGCGCAACAGATACGCAGTATTTT. V is TRBV30 and J is TRBJ2-3; TRBD2 might be the D (6 bases). The germline V gene encodes CDR1 GTSNPN and CDR2 SVGIG (reference sequence). V was shortened by 2 bases and J by 3 bases, with 18 bases between the two germline ends. This CDR3 has 16 amino acids.

The genes are TRBV27 and TRBJ1-2; a possible D gene is TRBD1 (6 bases). Trimming cost V 3 bases and J 7 bases, with 12 bases left between them. This CDR3 comprises 13 residues. Germline V CDR1 and CDR2: MNHEY, SMNVEV (reference sequence). The CDR3 here is CASSLTGSRGYTF. For the CDR3, the DNA is TGTGCCAGCAGTTTGACAGGTAGTCGTGGCTACACCTTC.

The chain carries TRBV28 and TRBJ2-1; D uncertain. The CDR3 is 15 amino acids. Trimming pared 5 bases from V and 5 bases from J, leaving 16 bases between. CDR1 is MDHEN and CDR2 is SYDVKM in the germline V gene. CDR3 sequence reads: CASSRTVISNNEQFF. Written as DNA, the CDR3 is TGTGCCAGCAGTCGAACAGTCATCTCTAACAATGAGCAGTTCTTC.

The rearrangement links TRBV7-3 to TRBJ2-1; 8 bases match TRBD2. Trimming cost V 4 bases and J 7 bases; bases outside gene matches: 12. The length of the CDR3 is 16 residues. Per the germline V gene, CDR1 is SGHTA and CDR2 is FQGTGA. CDR3 DNA sequence: TGTGCCAGCAGCTCCCTAGGGGGACTAGGAGGAAATGAGCAGTTCTTC. It encodes CASSSLGGLGGNEQFF. Full variable domain (missing parts from reference TRBV7-3 and TRBJ2-1): GAGVSQTPSNKVTEKGKYVELRCDPISGHTALYWYRQSLGQGPEFLIYFQGTGAADDSGLPNDRFFAVRPEGSVSTLKIQRTERGDSAVYLCASSSLGGLGGNEQFFGPGTRLTVL.

This clone was found once. This rearrangement joins TRBV19 to TRBJ2-1; D may be TRBD1 (6 bases). This CDR3 is 14 amino acids long. Germline CDR1 reads LNHDA; CDR2 reads SQIVND (reference sequence). V was pared by 8 bases and J by 4 bases, with 15 bases between. The CDR3 region is CASGWGLGYNEQFF. The CDR3 nucleotides read TGTGCCAGTGGGTGGGGGCTAGGTTACAATGAGCAGTTCTTC.

The chain has TRBV10-3 and TRBJ2-7, with 12 bases fitting TRBD2. CDR3 length: 14 residues. The ends lost 6 bases at V and 7 bases at J; junction bases unmatched: 7. Germline CDR1 is ENHRY and CDR2 is SYGVKD. The CDR3 loop is CAIRGTSGFGEQYF. CDR3 nucleotides: TGTGCCATCAGGGGGACTAGCGGGTTTGGGGAGCAGTACTTC.

This clone appeared once. The chain couples TRBV18 to TRBJ1-3; TRBD1 matches at 7 bases. The germline CDR1 and CDR2 sequences are KGHSH and LQKENI. This CDR3 is built from 16 residues. The V and J ends lost 5 bases and 2 bases, in that order; junction bases with no gene match: 9. DNA of the CDR3: TGTGCCAGCTCAGACCTACAGGGGAGTCCTGGAAACACCATATATTTT. This encodes CASSDLQGSPGNTIYF.